These T cell receptor beta chains were read from a single sample in a study of pediatric ulcerative colitis. Assay: immunoSEQ multiplex PCR; the TCRdb copy retains only in-frame clones and omits some. The profile shows around 68,000 clones, around 80% of them singletons. The sequencing sample was made of blood. These receptors came from a boy aged 5 to 17 with moderate ulcerative colitis. CDR3s include the opening cysteine and the closing phenylalanine or tryptophan. The order of the fields is clone size, J gene, D gene, V gene, CDR3 DNA, CDR3 protein. A D gene is named only where the DNA matches it firmly. Rows give clone size only sometimes, using once, few, many, or a class for an expanded clone.

clone size: -
J gene: TRBJ2-1
D gene: -
V gene: TRBV19
CDR3 DNA: TGTGCCAGTAGGGCAGGGCCGCTTAACAATGAGCAGTTCTTC
CDR3 protein: CASRAGPLNNEQFF

clone size: -
J gene: TRBJ2-2
D gene: -
V gene: TRBV9
CDR3 DNA: TGTGCCAGCAGCGTAGCAGGGGTCACCGGGGAGCTGTTTTTT
CDR3 protein: CASSVAGVTGELFF

clone size: -
J gene: TRBJ2-3
D gene: -
V gene: TRBV30
CDR3 DNA: TGTGCCTGGAGTGATACACTAGATACGCAGTATTTT
CDR3 protein: CAWSDTLDTQYF

clone size: -
J gene: TRBJ2-1
D gene: -
V gene: TRBV27
CDR3 DNA: TGTGCCAGCAGTTTCGGCGTTGCTACAGATAATGAGCAGTTCTTC
CDR3 protein: CASSFGVATDNEQFF

clone size: -
J gene: TRBJ1-1
D gene: -
V gene: TRBV10-2
CDR3 DNA: TGCGCCAGCAGTGAGTTGGCCCCTCGGTACACTGAAGCTTTCTTT
CDR3 protein: CASSELAPRYTEAFF

clone size: -
J gene: TRBJ1-2
D gene: TRBD1
V gene: TRBV5-6
CDR3 DNA: TGTGCCAGCAGCGAGACAGGGAGTAGTAACTATGGCTACACCTTC
CDR3 protein: CASSETGSSNYGYTF

clone size: -
J gene: TRBJ2-7
D gene: TRBD2
V gene: TRBV5-4
CDR3 DNA: TGTGCCAGCAGGTTGGGCGGGGGGGCCCACGAGCAGTACTTC
CDR3 protein: CASRLGGGAHEQYF

clone size: -
J gene: TRBJ1-1
D gene: -
V gene: TRBV5-5
CDR3 DNA: TGTGCCAGCAGCTTGGTTCATGGGATTGCCACTGAAGCTTTCTTT
CDR3 protein: CASSLVHGIATEAFF

clone size: -
J gene: TRBJ1-1
D gene: -
V gene: TRBV25-1
CDR3 DNA: TGTGCCAGCAGTAGATCAGAGGGACCTAGTGGAGCTTTCTTT
CDR3 protein: CASSRSEGPSGAFF

clone size: once
J gene: TRBJ2-1
D gene: TRBD2
V gene: TRBV4-1
CDR3 DNA: TGCGCCAGCAGCCTCGTGGAGACTAGCGGGGGCCAATTTGAGCAGTTCTTC
CDR3 protein: CASSLVETSGGQFEQFF

clone size: -
J gene: TRBJ1-4
D gene: TRBD1
V gene: TRBV11-3
CDR3 DNA: TGTGCCAGCAGCATCGGACAGGGGAAGAATGAAAAACTGTTTTTT
CDR3 protein: CASSIGQGKNEKLFF

clone size: few
J gene: TRBJ2-1
D gene: -
V gene: TRBV19
CDR3 DNA: TGTGCCAGTAGTATGCTAGTCCCCAATGAGCAGTTCTTC
CDR3 protein: CASSMLVPNEQFF

clone size: -
J gene: TRBJ1-1
D gene: TRBD1
V gene: TRBV2
CDR3 DNA: TGTGCCACCAAAGGACAGGGGAACACTGAAGCTTTCTTT
CDR3 protein: CATKGQGNTEAFF

clone size: -
J gene: TRBJ2-7
D gene: -
V gene: TRBV7-6
CDR3 DNA: TGTGCCAGCAGCTTAGTCCTAGCAGGAGAGCAGTACTTC
CDR3 protein: CASSLVLAGEQYF

clone size: -
J gene: TRBJ1-4
D gene: TRBD1
V gene: TRBV2
CDR3 DNA: TGTGCCAGCAGTCCCGGGACAGGAGACGAAAAACTGTTTTTT
CDR3 protein: CASSPGTGDEKLFF

clone size: -
J gene: TRBJ2-3
D gene: -
V gene: TRBV5-1
CDR3 DNA: TGCGCCAGCAGCTTGGGGTGGACTAGCACAGATACGCAGTATTTT
CDR3 protein: CASSLGWTSTDTQYF

clone size: few
J gene: TRBJ1-2
D gene: TRBD1
V gene: TRBV9
CDR3 DNA: TGTGCCAGCAGCGTAGATACAGGGGGTTTTCCCAACTATGGCTACACCTTC
CDR3 protein: CASSVDTGGFPNYGYTF